This is a list of T cell receptor beta chains from one sample in a study of breast tumors, draining lymph nodes, adjacent tissues. TCRdb analysed the multiplex PCR reads with MiXCR anew, one entry per CDR3 protein. The sample holds 150,000 to 200,000 distinct CDR3 sequences; around a third are singletons and the top ten take about 3.7%. Sequencing was performed on axillary lymph node tissue. Receptor source: a female donor with breast cancer. Some clones in this sample may be carry-over from other donors' samples. Each CDR3 is given with its conserved first and last residue. Each record gives: J gene, D gene, clone size, V gene, CDR3 DNA, CDR3 protein. A D gene is named only where the DNA matches it firmly. Some rows mark clone size as missing; the rest say once, few, many or name a class of expanded clone.

J: TRBJ2-7; D: NA; size: many; V: TRBV13; DNA: TGTGCCAGCAGCTTAGGCCTAGGAGGTCCCGAGCAGTACTTC; CDR3: CASSLGLGGPEQYF
J: TRBJ2-1; D: TRBD2; size: many; V: TRBV9; DNA: TGTGCCAGCAGCGTAGGCACTAGCGAGAGAACCGACAATGAGCAGTTCTTC; CDR3: CASSVGTSERTDNEQFF
J: TRBJ1-6; D: TRBD1; size: many; V: TRBV2; DNA: TGTGCCAGCACCCGGGACAGGGTGGGCTCACCCCTCCACTTT; CDR3: CASTRDRVGSPLHF
J: TRBJ1-2; D: TRBD1; size: NA; V: TRBV19; DNA: TGTGCCAGTAGTAACCCTACGGGACAGCCTAACTATGGCTACACCTTC; CDR3: CASSNPTGQPNYGYTF
J: TRBJ2-3; D: NA; size: many; V: TRBV6-2/TRBV6-3; DNA: TGTGCTACAGCGGGTGAGGGGAGAGATACGCAGTATTTT; CDR3: CATAGEGRDTQYF
J: TRBJ2-3; D: NA; size: NA; V: TRBV20-1; DNA: TGCAGTGCTAGAGACGGGGCTAGCGTCACAGATACGCAGTATTTT; CDR3: CSARDGASVTDTQYF
J: TRBJ1-2; D: NA; size: NA; V: TRBV20-1; DNA: TGCAGTGCTCGAGCCCTGGAGGGCTACACCTTC; CDR3: CSARALEGYTF
J: TRBJ2-3; D: NA; size: many; V: TRBV11-2; DNA: TGTGCCAGCAGCTTAGGGGAGACAGATACGCAGTATTTT; CDR3: CASSLGETDTQYF
J: TRBJ2-5; D: TRBD1; size: NA; V: TRBV20-1; DNA: TGCAGTGCTAGCCTCGGAGGGACAGGGGAATTC; CDR3: CSASLGGTGEF
J: TRBJ2-3; D: NA; size: many; V: TRBV18; DNA: TGTGCCAGCTCACCCAGGGACATAAAGGACGCGCAGTATTTT; CDR3: CASSPRDIKDAQYF
J: TRBJ1-1; D: NA; size: NA; V: TRBV27; DNA: TGTGCCAGCAGTTTTAGGCGAGCAGGGAACACTGAAGCTTTCTTT; CDR3: CASSFRRAGNTEAFF
J: TRBJ1-1; D: TRBD1; size: NA; V: TRBV6-5; DNA: TGTGCCAGCAGTTACTCGACAGGGTGGGGAAAGACTGAAGCTTTCTTT; CDR3: CASSYSTGWGKTEAFF
J: TRBJ2-7; D: NA; size: many; V: TRBV11-2; DNA: TGTGCCAGCAGCTTATTGGGGTCAGCGGTCGGCGAGCAGTACTTC; CDR3: CASSLLGSAVGEQYF
J: TRBJ2-7; D: TRBD2; size: many; V: TRBV6-2/TRBV6-3; DNA: TGTGCCAGCAGTTACAGGCTAGCGGGAGGCGAGCAGTACTTC; CDR3: CASSYRLAGGEQYF
J: TRBJ1-2; D: TRBD1; size: many; V: TRBV20-1; DNA: TGCAGTGCTAGAGATCCGCAGGGGGCTGCTGGCTACACCTTC; CDR3: CSARDPQGAAGYTF
J: TRBJ2-2; D: TRBD2; size: NA; V: TRBV15; DNA: TGTGCTACCACTGGGACTAGCAACACCGGGGAGCTGTTTTTT; CDR3: CATTGTSNTGELFF
J: TRBJ1-1; D: TRBD1; size: many; V: TRBV9; DNA: TGTGCCAGCAGCGTAGGGACAGGGGGCTACACTGAAGCTTTCTTT; CDR3: CASSVGTGGYTEAFF
J: TRBJ1-2; D: TRBD1; size: many; V: TRBV6-1; DNA: TGTGCCAGCAGTGCCCGCGACAGGGATTTGTTTGGCTACACCTTC; CDR3: CASSARDRDLFGYTF
J: TRBJ1-1; D: TRBD1; size: many; V: TRBV7-9; DNA: TGTGCCAGCAGCCTCAGGACAGGAGGGGACACTGAAGCTTTCTTT; CDR3: CASSLRTGGDTEAFF
J: TRBJ2-3; D: NA; size: many; V: TRBV28; DNA: TGTGCCACCCCTTTAAGGCCAGATACGCAGTATTTT; CDR3: CATPLRPDTQYF
J: TRBJ2-3; D: NA; size: many; V: TRBV4-1; DNA: TGCGCCAGCAGCCAAGTTTTTGGATCGACCGCTAGCACAGATACGCAGTATTTT; CDR3: CASSQVFGSTASTDTQYF
J: TRBJ1-5; D: NA; size: few; V: TRBV28; DNA: TGTGCCAGCAGTGGACACTTCAATCAGCCCCAGCATTTT; CDR3: CASSGHFNQPQHF
J: TRBJ1-2; D: NA; size: NA; V: TRBV7-9; DNA: TGTGCCAGCGGCCTGGGCCCCGGGACGAACTATGGCAACACCTTC; CDR3: CASGLGPGTNYGNTF
J: TRBJ2-4; D: NA; size: once; V: TRBV20-1; DNA: TGCAGTGCCTCTTTGCGGTTGGGGGCAGCCAAAAACATTCAGTACTTC; CDR3: CSASLRLGAAKNIQYF
J: TRBJ1-5; D: NA; size: many; V: TRBV11-2; DNA: TGTGCCAGCAGCTTAAGTAGGGATCAGCCCCAGCATTTT; CDR3: CASSLSRDQPQHF
J: TRBJ2-5; D: NA; size: many; V: TRBV7-2; DNA: TGTGCCAGCAGCTTAGGACAGAACCCACAAGAGACCCAGTACTTC; CDR3: CASSLGQNPQETQYF
J: TRBJ1-2; D: NA; size: NA; V: TRBV14; DNA: TGTGCCAGCAGCCAAGGGACAGTGAATGGCTACACCTTC; CDR3: CASSQGTVNGYTF
J: TRBJ1-6; D: TRBD1; size: once; V: TRBV4-1; DNA: TGCGCCAGCAGCCACCCACATGTAGGACAGGGGTTTTCTTCACCCCTCCACTTT; CDR3: CASSHPHVGQGFSSPLHF
J: TRBJ2-2; D: NA; size: many; V: TRBV9; DNA: TGTGCCAGCAGCATAGCTACAGGGAACACCGGGGAGCTGTTTTTT; CDR3: CASSIATGNTGELFF
J: TRBJ2-7; D: TRBD2; size: many; V: TRBV27; DNA: TGTGCCAGCCGGGGGGAGGATTCCTACGAGCAGTACTTC; CDR3: CASRGEDSYEQYF
J: TRBJ1-4; D: NA; size: NA; V: TRBV20-1; DNA: TGCAGTGCTAGAATGGGTACTAATGAAAAACTGTTTTTT; CDR3: CSARMGTNEKLFF
J: TRBJ2-1; D: TRBD2; size: NA; V: TRBV12-3/TRBV12-4; DNA: TGTGCCAGCAGTTTAATAGCGGGAGCGGCCCTTAGCTCCTACAATGAGCAGTTCTTC; CDR3: CASSLIAGAALSSYNEQFF
J: TRBJ2-5; D: NA; size: many; V: TRBV18; DNA: TGTGCCAGCTCGCCGGGGCCTCAAGAGACCCAGTACTTC; CDR3: CASSPGPQETQYF
J: TRBJ1-4; D: NA; size: few; V: TRBV13; DNA: TGTGCCAGCGACATGGGAGGTAGCAATGAAAAACTGTTTTTT; CDR3: CASDMGGSNEKLFF
J: TRBJ1-2; D: NA; size: many; V: TRBV5-8; DNA: TGTGCCAGCAGCTTGCTGCTTGTCTATGGCTACACCTTC; CDR3: CASSLLLVYGYTF
J: TRBJ1-2; D: NA; size: many; V: TRBV6-1; DNA: TGTGCCAGCAGTCAAGGACCGGAGGACTATGGCTACACCTTC; CDR3: CASSQGPEDYGYTF
J: TRBJ1-5; D: NA; size: many; V: TRBV19; DNA: TGTGCCAGTAGTATCTGGACAGCCAATCAGCCCCAGCATTTT; CDR3: CASSIWTANQPQHF
J: TRBJ2-2; D: NA; size: many; V: TRBV10-3; DNA: TGTGCCATCAGTGATACTAGATGGAGATCCGCCGGGGAGCTGTTTTTT; CDR3: CAISDTRWRSAGELFF
J: TRBJ1-2; D: NA; size: many; V: TRBV7-9; DNA: TGTGCCAGCAGCTTAGCGGGGGACTACTATGGCTACACCTTC; CDR3: CASSLAGDYYGYTF
J: TRBJ2-2; D: NA; size: few; V: TRBV27; DNA: TGTGCCAGCAGTTTATCCCCCGCTTTTAGAAACACCGGGGAGCTGTTTTTT; CDR3: CASSLSPAFRNTGELFF
J: TRBJ1-2; D: NA; size: many; V: TRBV20-1; DNA: TGCAGTGCTATATCCAGGAGTGACTATGGCTACACCTTC; CDR3: CSAISRSDYGYTF
J: TRBJ1-6; D: NA; size: NA; V: TRBV14; DNA: TGTGCCAGCAGCTCCCGGAATAACCCTCCCCTCCACTTT; CDR3: CASSSRNNPPLHF
J: TRBJ2-7; D: TRBD2; size: many; V: TRBV20-1; DNA: TGCAGTGCTAGATCGACTAGCCAGCGTTCCTACGAGCAGTACTTC; CDR3: CSARSTSQRSYEQYF
J: TRBJ2-3; D: NA; size: many; V: TRBV20-1; DNA: TGCAGTGCTAGACGCCCCGTTCCCACAGATACGCAGTATTTT; CDR3: CSARRPVPTDTQYF
J: TRBJ1-2; D: NA; size: many; V: TRBV6-1; DNA: TGTGCCAGCAGTGGGGAGGAGCTTTTATCGTACGGCTACACCTTC; CDR3: CASSGEELLSYGYTF